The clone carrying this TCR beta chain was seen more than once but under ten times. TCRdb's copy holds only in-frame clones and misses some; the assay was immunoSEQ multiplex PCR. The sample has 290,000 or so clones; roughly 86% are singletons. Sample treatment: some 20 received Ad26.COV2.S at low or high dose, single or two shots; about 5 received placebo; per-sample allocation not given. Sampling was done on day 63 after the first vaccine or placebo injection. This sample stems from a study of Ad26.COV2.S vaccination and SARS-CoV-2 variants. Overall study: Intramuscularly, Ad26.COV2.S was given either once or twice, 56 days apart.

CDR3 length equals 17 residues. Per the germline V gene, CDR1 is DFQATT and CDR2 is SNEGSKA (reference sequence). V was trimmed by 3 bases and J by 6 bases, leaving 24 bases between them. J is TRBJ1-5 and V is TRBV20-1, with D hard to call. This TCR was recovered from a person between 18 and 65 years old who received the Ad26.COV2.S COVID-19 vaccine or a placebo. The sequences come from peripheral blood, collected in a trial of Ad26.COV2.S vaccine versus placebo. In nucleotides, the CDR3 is TGCAGTGCTAGTTCGGACCTCATGGGTCTTGGAGTTCAGCCCCAGCATTTT. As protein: CSASSDLMGLGVQPQHF.